Listed here are 25 T cell receptor beta chains from one sample, sequenced in a study of response to subunit inactivated influenza vaccine. TCRdb reprocessed the RT-PCR reads with MiXCR, giving one entry per CDR3 protein. Of roughly 650,000 distinct CDR3 sequences listed, 14% were seen once; the top ten hold less than 8.5%. This specimen consisted of PBMCs from blood, obtained 14 to 15 days before vaccination. The source of these receptors is a man in his fifties or sixties who received an inactivated influenza vaccine.

This clonotype has a count of ten or more. The chain carries TRBV4-3 and TRBJ2-2; D possibly matches TRBD1 or TRBD2 (5 bases each). This CDR3 has 17 residues. Trimming cost V 0 bases and J 4 bases, with 15 bases left between them. Germline values: CDR1 LGHNA, CDR2 YSLEER. CDR3 protein: CASSQDYRGVSTGELFF. CDR3 DNA sequence: TGCGCCAGCAGCCAAGATTATCGAGGGGTCAGCACCGGGGAGCTGTTTTTT.

The V gene is TRBV6-2 or TRBV6-3, the J gene TRBJ2-7, with 8 bases fitting TRBD2. In germline, CDR1 is MNHEY, CDR2 SVGEGT. Trimming removed 2 bases from V and 7 bases from J; junction bases left unmatched: 7. The CDR3 extends over 14 amino acids. The CDR3 nucleotides are TGTGCCAGCAGTTACGTGGCGGGAGGCTTGGAGCAGTACTTC. This codes for CASSYVAGGLEQYF.

Only a few counts were recorded for this clonotype. The rearrangement links TRBV10-3 to TRBJ2-3; 8 nucleotides align to TRBD2. Losses at the gene ends were 10 bases for V and 0 bases for J; bases not matched to a gene: 6. In germline, CDR1 is ENHRY, CDR2 SYGVKD. CDR3 length: 14 amino acids. CDR3 nucleotides: TGTGCCAGTAGGACTAGCCAAAGCACAGATACGCAGTATTTT. Translating it yields CASRTSQSTDTQYF.

The V call is TRBV5-1, the J call TRBJ2-7; D perhaps matches TRBD1 (6 bases). V was cut by 3 bases and J by 1 base, with 17 bases left in between. The CDR3 totals 16 residues. The germline V gene has CDR1 SGHRS and CDR2 YFSETQ. The CDR3 loop is CASSSSPGHPSYEQYF. The DNA for the CDR3 is TGCGCCAGCAGCTCATCTCCGGGACATCCTTCCTACGAGCAGTACTTC.

This chain uses TRBV24-1 with TRBJ2-2; D may be TRBD1 (8 bases). The ends were cut back, 8 bases at V and 5 bases at J, with 14 bases in the middle. Germline-derived CDR1 and CDR2 are KGHDR and SFDVKD. The length of the CDR3 is 14 residues. As DNA, the CDR3 is TGTGCCACCACCGGACAGGGAGGGACCGGGGAGCTGTTTTTT. Translated: CATTGQGGTGELFF.

This chain links TRBV20-1 with TRBJ2-1; 8 nucleotides align to TRBD2. This CDR3 has 16 amino acids. Germline V gene data show CDR1 as DFQATT and CDR2 as SNEGSKA (reference sequence). The trim removed 3 bases at V and 4 bases at J, leaving 11 bases unmatched. In DNA, the CDR3 is TGCAGTGCTAGCCCAACCGATGAGCGGGGGTACAATGAGCAGTTCTTC. Its translation: CSASPTDERGYNEQFF.

This clonotype was seen a handful of times. Here the CDR3 DNA reads TGCAGTGCAGATCTCAGGGAAGTTGAGGCCACTGAAGCTTTCTTT. The encoded protein is CSADLREVEATEAFF. J is TRBJ1-1 and V is TRBV20-1, with a tentative D call TRBD1 (5 bases). The CDR3 runs to 15 residues. Germline V gene data show CDR1 as DFQATT and CDR2 as SNEGSKA (reference sequence). Trimming pared 6 bases from V and 4 bases from J, leaving 21 bases between.

This chain joins TRBV18 and TRBJ1-6; D ambiguous. The CDR3 runs to 15 residues. Germline CDR1 KGHSH, CDR2 LQKENI. Trimming removed 4 bases from V and 0 bases from J, with 7 bases in between. The DNA of the CDR3 is TGTGCCAGCTCACAGGCGAGCTCCTATAATTCACCCCTCCACTTT. It translates to CASSQASSYNSPLHF.

The chain couples TRBV6-5 to TRBJ1-1, with D possibly TRBD1 on 6 matching bases. The CDR3 runs 16 residues. Germline V CDR1 and CDR2: MNHEY, SVGAGI. The V end lost 0 bases, the J end lost 4 bases, and 15 bases lay between the germline ends. This CDR3 is CASSYSMRGGSTEAFF. CDR3 DNA: TGTGCCAGCAGTTACTCGATGAGGGGGGGGAGCACTGAAGCTTTCTTT.

The rearrangement uses TRBV24-1 and TRBJ2-7; possibly TRBD1 for D (5 bases). Germline V lookup: CDR1 KGHDR, CDR2 SFDVKD. V gave up 4 bases and J gave up 6 bases, with 12 bases separating them. The CDR3 covers 13 residues. CDR3 region: CATSEGQGGEQYF. DNA of the CDR3: TGTGCCACCAGTGAAGGTCAGGGCGGCGAGCAGTACTTC.

This clonotype was observed at least ten times. Possible read error: a much larger clone is one base away. J is TRBJ2-7 and V is TRBV20-1; no reliable D call. V shed 1 base and J shed 2 bases, with 6 bases lying between them. The V gene's germline CDR1 is DFQATT and CDR2 SNEGSKA (reference sequence). The length of the CDR3 is 12 residues. The CDR3 nucleotides read TGCAGTGCTAGAGTTCAGACCTACGAGCAGTACTTC. Translating it yields CSARVQTYEQYF.

This clonotype was observed a handful of times. This chain joins TRBV12-3 or TRBV12-4 and TRBJ1-4; a weak D match, TRBD1 (6 bases). The CDR3 is 14 residues long. V was cut by 3 bases and J by 5 bases, with 10 bases left in between. CDR3 protein: CASSFITGNEKLFF. The CDR3 bases are TGTGCCAGCAGTTTTATAACAGGGAATGAAAAACTGTTTTTT.

The chain links TRBV28 to TRBJ2-3; 7 bases line up with TRBD2. CDR3 size: 17 residues. The ends lost 2 bases at V and 2 bases at J; junction bases unmatched: 10. The germline V gene has CDR1 MDHEN and CDR2 SYDVKM. As DNA, the CDR3 is TGTGCCAGCAGTTTAAGACGGCTAGCGGAGAACACAGATACGCAGTATTTT. It yields the protein CASSLRRLAENTDTQYF.

This clonotype was recorded many times. The chain couples TRBV5-6 to TRBJ2-1, with D maybe TRBD2 (6 bases). The CDR3 covers 13 residues. V was pared by 0 bases and J by 9 bases, with 10 bases between. CDR1 and CDR2 (germline): SGHDT, YYEEEE. In nucleotides, the CDR3 is TGTGCCAGCAGCTTGGCCGGGGGTACTGAGCAGTTCTTC. Its translation is CASSLAGGTEQFF.

The V and J genes are TRBV7-2 and TRBJ2-3; D not certain. CDR3 length equals 18 residues. Germline V gene lookup returns CDR1 SGHTA and CDR2 FQGNSA. With 0 bases removed from V and 4 bases from J, the gap between germline ends came to 20 bases. DNA for the CDR3: TGTGCCAGCAGCTTAGCAGGGCGAGCCGCCAGGCCCCCAGATACGCAGTATTTT. Protein sequence: CASSLAGRAARPPDTQYF.

V is TRBV6-2 or TRBV6-3 and J is TRBJ1-5, with 8 nucleotides matching TRBD1. The CDR3 extends over 15 amino acids. Trimming at V came to 6 bases and at J to 2 bases, leaving 6 bases not matched to a gene. Germline assignment: CDR1 MNHEY and CDR2 SVGEGT. CDR3 sequence: CASRRTGNGNQPQHF. The DNA of the CDR3 is TGTGCCAGCAGACGGACAGGGAACGGCAATCAGCCCCAGCATTTT.

The chain recombines TRBV4-1 with TRBJ2-5; 7 nucleotides line up with TRBD2. Losses at the gene ends were 2 bases for V and 5 bases for J; bases not matched to a gene: 5. The V gene's germline CDR1 is MGHRA and CDR2 YSYEKL. The length of the CDR3 is 14 residues. The CDR3 protein is CASSQSGARETQYF. The CDR3 DNA follows: TGCGCCAGCAGCCAAAGCGGGGCGCGCGAGACCCAGTACTTC.

The V gene is TRBV5-1, the J gene TRBJ2-1; 10 bases match TRBD2. The CDR3 contains 16 residues. Germline V lookup: CDR1 SGHRS, CDR2 YFSETQ. Germline trimming cut 4 bases from V and 3 bases from J; bases unmatched to any gene: 7. The CDR3, as DNA: TGCGCCAGCAGCCTACGGACTAGCGGAGACTACAATGAGCAGTTCTTC. Encoded protein: CASSLRTSGDYNEQFF.

This clonotype was counted many times. The chain recombines TRBV11-2 with TRBJ2-5; 12 bases line up with TRBD2. The germline CDR1 and CDR2 sequences are SGHAT and FQNNGV. V lost 5 bases to trimming and J lost 2 bases; unmatched junction nucleotides: 6. The CDR3 is made up of 16 amino acids. The CDR3 here is CASSLQTSGGQETQYF. In DNA form, the CDR3 reads TGTGCCAGCAGCCTGCAGACTAGCGGGGGTCAAGAGACCCAGTACTTC.

The V gene is TRBV7-2, the J gene TRBJ2-5; D is perhaps TRBD2 (5 bases). V was trimmed by 5 bases and J by 3 bases, leaving 13 bases between them. This CDR3 has 14 residues. Germline CDR1 SGHTA, CDR2 FQGNSA. The CDR3 coding sequence is TGTGCCAGCAGCCCAACGAGGGTAGAAGAGACCCAGTACTTC. Translated: CASSPTRVEETQYF. The whole variable domain, filled in from reference TRBV7-2 and TRBJ2-5, reads GAGVSQSPSNKVTEKGKDVELRCDPISGHTALYWYRQSLGQGLEFLIYFQGNSAPDKSGLPSDRFSAERTGGSVSTLTIQRTQQEDSAVYLCASSPTRVEETQYFGPGTRLLVL.

This clonotype occurred many times. The chain uses TRBV7-9 and TRBJ1-2, with D maybe TRBD1 (6 bases). This CDR3 spans 17 amino acids. Between the trimmed V and J ends, which lost 1 base and 0 bases, there was a span of 15 bases. CDR1 and CDR2 (germline): SEHNR, FQNEAQ (reference sequence). The CDR3 sequence is CASSLVGTTLSNYGYTF. CDR3 nucleotides: TGTGCCAGCAGCTTAGTTGGGACAACTCTCTCTAACTATGGCTACACCTTC.

This clonotype was found a few times. The CDR3: CASSLLFSTSSYTGELFF. The CDR3 bases are TGTGCCAGCAGTTTACTTTTCTCGACCAGTTCATACACCGGGGAGCTGTTTTTT. The chain recombines TRBV27 with TRBJ2-2, with D uncertain. Germline values: CDR1 MNHEY, CDR2 SMNVEV (reference sequence). V dropped 2 bases and J dropped 3 bases, with 19 bases sitting between them. The CDR3 loop spans 18 amino acids.

The V and J genes are TRBV28 and TRBJ2-3; D not resolved. CDR1 MDHEN and CDR2 SYDVKM come from the germline V gene. V lost 8 bases to trimming and J lost 4 bases, with 13 bases between them. The CDR3 covers 13 residues. The CDR3 DNA follows: TGTGCCAGCTCCCGAGCCGGGTCAGATACGCAGTATTTT. It codes for CASSRAGSDTQYF.

This clonotype has a handful of counts. The chain has TRBV29-1 and TRBJ2-5, with no clear D. The V and J ends lost 4 bases and 1 base respectively, with 10 bases between them. Germline-derived CDR1 and CDR2 are SQVTM and ANQGSEA. CDR3 length: 13 amino acids. DNA of the CDR3: TGCAGCGTTGCCCGACAATCCCAAGAGACCCAGTACTTC. This codes for CSVARQSQETQYF. Full variable domain (remainder filled in from reference TRBV29-1 and TRBJ2-5): SAVISQKPSRDICQRGTSLTIQCQVDSQVTMMFWYRQQPGQSLTLIATANQGSEATYESGFVIDKFPISRPNLTFSTLTVSNMSPEDSSIYLCSVARQSQETQYFGPGTRLLVL.

The gene calls are TRBV7-2 and TRBJ2-5, with D unclear. The V end was cut by 6 bases, the J end by 7 bases, with 21 bases between. CDR3 size: 15 residues. Germline assignment: CDR1 SGHTA and CDR2 FQGNSA. The CDR3, as DNA: TGTGCCAGCAGAGTCAAGGACGGGCCCCGATGGACCCAGTACTTC. Translating gives CASRVKDGPRWTQYF.